Presented here are 23 T cell receptor beta chains from one specimen sequenced in a study of blood T cell repertoires in COVID-19. Data came from immunoSEQ multiplex PCR; TCRdb stores just in-frame clones and leaves some out. Here the sample spans 200,000 to 250,000 clones, around 84% being singletons. Sequencing used peripheral blood. These receptors came from a woman between 70 and 85 years old with active or convalescent COVID-19.

This clone appeared once. The chain couples TRBV6-2 or TRBV6-3 to TRBJ1-1; D gene unclear. This CDR3 contains 13 residues. Germline lookup yields CDR1 MNHEY and CDR2 SVGEGT. The V gene lost 2 bases and the J gene lost 3 bases, with 7 bases spanning the gap. The CDR3 reads CASSYREDTEAFF. The CDR3 DNA sequence: TGTGCCAGCAGTTACAGGGAGGACACTGAAGCTTTCTTT.

This clone was seen just once. The chain links TRBV6-6 to TRBJ2-3, with D perhaps matching TRBD2 (7 bases). V dropped 3 bases and J dropped 0 bases, with 10 bases sitting between them. Germline values: CDR1 MNHNY, CDR2 SVGAGI (reference sequence). The CDR3 length is 15 residues. Here the CDR3 reads CASSYRGASTDTQYF. CDR3 DNA sequence: TGTGCCAGCAGTTATCGGGGGGCCAGCACAGATACGCAGTATTTT.

The chain recombines TRBV15 with TRBJ2-3; 10 bases are a match to TRBD2. The germline CDR1 and CDR2 sequences are LNHNV and YYDKDF (reference sequence). The CDR3 is 16 amino acids. V was clipped by 3 bases and J by 1 base; unmatched bases: 4. The CDR3 DNA is TGTGCCACCAGCAGTGAGCTAGCGGGGGGCACAGATACGCAGTATTTT. Protein sequence: CATSSELAGGTDTQYF.

This clone turned up a few times. The V and J genes are TRBV5-1 and TRBJ1-3, with D possibly matching TRBD1 (6 bases). This CDR3 is 16 amino acids long. V lost 4 bases, J lost 0 bases, and 14 bases lay in between. CDR1 and CDR2 (germline): SGHRS, YFSETQ. In DNA form, the CDR3 reads TGCGCCAGCAGCAAGGACAGCCACTACTCTGGAAACACCATATATTTT. As protein: CASSKDSHYSGNTIYF.

CDR3 bases: TGCGCCAGCAGCCCCCGACAGGGTTATACGCAGTATTTT. Translating it yields CASSPRQGYTQYF. The V and J genes are TRBV10-1 and TRBJ2-3; 7 bases align to TRBD1. Looked up from germline, CDR1 is WNHNN and CDR2 is SYGVQD (reference sequence). CDR3 length: 13 residues. J lost 7 bases, V lost 6 bases, and 7 bases had no gene match.

This chain connects TRBV4-3 to TRBJ1-6; weak D call: TRBD1 (6 bases). The CDR3 is made up of 18 amino acids. Trimming removed 4 bases from V and 10 bases from J, with 26 bases in between. CDR1 LGHNA and CDR2 YSLEER come from the germline V gene. For the CDR3, the DNA is TGCGCCAGCAGCCCTCACCGCCAACTACAGGGTCAAGGGTCACCCCTCCACTTT. Its protein is CASSPHRQLQGQGSPLHF.

The V call is TRBV6-6, the J call TRBJ2-1, with D possibly being TRBD2 (6 bases). In germline, CDR1 is MNHNY, CDR2 SVGAGI (reference sequence). V lost 4 bases and J lost 6, with 19 bases in between. This CDR3 region has 16 residues. The CDR3 protein is CASSFPALAKFNEQFF. The CDR3 bases are TGTGCCAGCAGTTTCCCTGCACTAGCAAAATTCAATGAGCAGTTCTTC.

The chain couples TRBV28 to TRBJ1-4; 10 positions agree with TRBD1. Germline CDR1 reads MDHEN; CDR2 reads SYDVKM. With V trimmed by 5 bases and J by 3 bases, 6 bases remained unmatched. The length of the CDR3 is 16 residues. The CDR3 here is CASSPFGQGANEKLFF. CDR3 in DNA: TGTGCCAGCAGTCCCTTCGGACAGGGGGCTAATGAAAAACTGTTTTTT.

This sequence joins TRBV28 and TRBJ1-2; D not certain. The CDR3 length is 11 residues. Looked up from germline, CDR1 is MDHEN and CDR2 is SYDVKM. Trimming took off 10 bases at V and 1 base at J, with 7 bases between the two ends. CDR3 sequence (DNA): TGTGCCACAGAAGTTAACTATGGCTACACCTTC. The encoded protein is CATEVNYGYTF.

In DNA, the CDR3 is TGTGCCAGCAGTGAAAGGTACCAGGCACGAAACACCATATATTTT. Its protein product is CASSERYQARNTIYF. The chain uses TRBV2 and TRBJ1-3; D gene ambiguous. Germline V gives CDR1 SNHLY, CDR2 FYNNEI. Trimming cost V 2 bases and J 5 bases, with 13 bases left between them. The CDR3 is 15 residues long.

This chain connects TRBV2 to TRBJ1-5; TRBD1 agrees at 8 bases. V gave up 7 bases and J gave up 1 base; unmatched junction bases: 6. This CDR3 is 15 amino acids long. The germline CDR1 and CDR2 sequences are SNHLY and FYNNEI. As DNA, the CDR3 is TGTGCCAGCAAGGAGAACAGGGGGAGCAATCAGCCCCAGCATTTT. Amino acid sequence: CASKENRGSNQPQHF.

The J gene is TRBJ2-3, the V gene TRBV14; no clear D. This CDR3 is 15 amino acids long. Trimming shortened V by 1 base and J by 2 bases, and 10 bases separated the two germline ends. Germline values: CDR1 SGHDN, CDR2 FVKESK. For the CDR3, the DNA is TGTGCCAGCAGCCAAGGGCGGCGCTACACAGATACGCAGTATTTT. Its translation is CASSQGRRYTDTQYF.

The rearrangement links TRBV10-1 to TRBJ2-3; tentative D call: TRBD1 (6 bases). This CDR3 has 15 amino acids. Deletions cut 4 bases from V and 1 base from J, with 12 bases between. Germline values: CDR1 WNHNN, CDR2 SYGVQD (reference sequence). DNA of the CDR3: TGCGCCAGCAGTGGGGGCGGACAGCGCACAGATACGCAGTATTTT. The encoded protein is CASSGGGQRTDTQYF.

This chain joins TRBV20-1 and TRBJ2-1, with 10 nucleotides matching TRBD2. The trim removed 3 bases at V and 6 bases at J, leaving 8 bases unmatched. The germline V gene has CDR1 DFQATT and CDR2 SNEGSKA (reference sequence). The CDR3 runs 15 residues. Written as DNA, the CDR3 is TGCAGTGCTAGTCTTACAGCGGGGGGGGGCAATGAGCAGTTCTTC. It encodes CSASLTAGGGNEQFF.

This rearrangement joins TRBV7-8 to TRBJ2-2, with D possibly TRBD2 on 5 matching bases. Germline CDR1 and CDR2: SGHVS and FQNEAQ. The CDR3 has 13 amino acids. The V gene lost 5 bases and the J gene lost 6 bases, with 10 bases spanning the gap. The CDR3 DNA reads as TGTGCCAGCAGCCCGCGGGTAGCCGGGGAGCTGTTTTTT. It codes for CASSPRVAGELFF.

The chain couples TRBV7-7 to TRBJ2-5, with D perhaps matching TRBD2 (6 bases). CDR1 SSHAT and CDR2 FNYEAQ come from the germline V gene (reference sequence). The V end was cut by 5 bases, the J end by 5 bases, with 15 bases between. The CDR3 contains 14 residues. The CDR3 nucleotides read TGTGCCAGCAGCCCGGGGCCGGCGGGGGAGACCCAGTACTTC. Translation: CASSPGPAGETQYF.

The chain employs TRBV4-3 and TRBJ1-2, with D unresolved. The CDR3 is 12 residues long. The germline V and J ends were trimmed by 0 bases and 8 bases, with 7 bases remaining between them. The germline V gene has CDR1 LGHNA and CDR2 YSLEER. CDR3 region: CASSQELGGYTF. The DNA for the CDR3 is TGCGCCAGCAGCCAAGAGCTAGGAGGCTACACCTTC.

V is TRBV5-1 and J is TRBJ2-3, with 9 positions matching TRBD1. From germline, CDR1 is SGHRS and CDR2 YFSETQ. The CDR3 runs to 15 residues. Trimming removed 0 bases from V and 5 bases from J; junction bases left unmatched: 4. The CDR3 is CASSLVGQGIDTQYF. The CDR3 nucleotides read TGCGCCAGCAGCTTGGTAGGACAGGGGATAGATACGCAGTATTTT. The full variable domain, with the rest looked up from reference TRBV5-1 and TRBJ2-3, is KAGVTQTPRYLIKTRGQQVTLSCSPISGHRSVSWYQQTPGQGLQFLFEYFSETQRNKGNFPGRFSGRQFSNSRSEMNVSTLELGDSALYLCASSLVGQGIDTQYFGPGTRLTVL.

J is TRBJ1-6 and V is TRBV6-1; D possibly corresponds to TRBD1 (5 bases). V lost 2 bases, J lost 0 bases, and 11 bases lay in between. The length of the CDR3 is 17 residues. Germline lookup yields CDR1 MNHNS and CDR2 SASEGT. The CDR3 coding sequence is TGTGCCAGCAGTGAATGGGGCAGGGTCTCCTATAATTCACCCCTCCACTTT. It is translated as CASSEWGRVSYNSPLHF.

This clone was detected only once. V usage is TRBV6-1 and J usage is TRBJ2-1; D is ambiguous. Germline CDR1 and CDR2: MNHNS and SASEGT. V lost 1 base, J lost 9 bases, and 7 bases lay in between. The CDR3 totals 12 residues. Written as DNA, the CDR3 is TGTGCCAGCAGTGAAGGTGTGGCTGAGCAGTTCTTC. Protein sequence: CASSEGVAEQFF.

The CDR3 region has the DNA TGTGCCAGTAGTATAGGCCGAACAGGGGGCATCGGCACCATATATTTT. As protein: CASSIGRTGGIGTIYF. The chain couples TRBV19 to TRBJ1-3, with 9 bases that match TRBD1. This CDR3 is 16 amino acids long. Losses at the gene ends were 1 base for V and 9 bases for J; bases not matched to a gene: 10. CDR1 and CDR2 (germline): LNHDA, SQIVND (reference sequence).

CDR3 amino acids: CASSPDRGKTDTQYF. The CDR3, as DNA: TGTGCCAGCAGCCCCGACAGGGGTAAAACAGATACGCAGTATTTT. The gene calls are TRBV7-3 and TRBJ2-3; 8 bases are shared with TRBD1. Germline values: CDR1 SGHTA, CDR2 FQGTGA. V shed 5 bases and J 3 bases; nucleotides not matched to a gene: 7. The CDR3 extends over 15 amino acids.

This clone showed up just once. CDR3 DNA: TGCGCCAGCAGCGTCGGACAGGGAGGCGTCCAAGAGACCCAGTACTTC. This translates into CASSVGQGGVQETQYF. J is TRBJ2-5 and V is TRBV5-1, with 8 bases identical to TRBD1. This CDR3 has 16 amino acids. Germline values: CDR1 SGHRS, CDR2 YFSETQ. The V gene end was trimmed by 4 bases and the J gene end by 1 base; junction bases not matched to a gene: 9.